This TCR beta chain was identified in a study of CD8 T cells in Susac syndrome (dated by TCRdb to the late 2010s). Concerning the study at large: Repertoire sequencing was used to test whether CD8+ T cell activation and differentiation in Susac syndrome was antigen driven.

On this clonotype: Its antigen is still unknown. Base qualities are missing; no much larger clone stands one base away.

High-throughput TCR beta sequencing profiled peripheral blood CD8+ and CD4+ T cells from healthy donors, Susac syndrome patients and multiple sclerosis patients. Treatment-naive patients with stable or active relapsing-remitting disease fulfilling revised McDonald criteria were used as multiple sclerosis controls. Bulk CD8+ and CD4+ T cells were purified by magnetic negative isolation, while CD8+ TEMRA cells were enriched using FACS. Blood was collected in EDTA tubes and processed within 24 hours, with PBMCs isolated through density gradient centrifugation. PBMCs intended for TCR sequencing were cryopreserved in liquid nitrogen and were subsequently thawed in a 37 degrees C water bath. The sorted or isolated CD4+, CD8+ and CD8+ TEMRA cells had a purity of 90% or higher. RNA was extracted with the RNeasy kit and about 0.45 to 1 ug was reverse transcribed using random hexamers. The immunoSEQ multiplex PCR assay, which covers 54 Vbeta and 13 Jbeta segments, was used to amplify TCR beta CDR3 regions. PCR amplification bias was corrected by using a synthetic template baseline for primer optimization and computational correction. The source study handled its data this way. Reads were assigned to V, D and J genes according to IMGT and analyzed in immunoSEQ Analyzer, with only productive sequences retained. To calculate clonality, Shannon entropy was normalized by log2 of the number of productive unique sequences and then subtracted from one. Public and private clones were assessed among the 100 most prevalent clones of each patient and control. Clones were defined as Susac-specific if absent from the healthy and MS cohorts, from some 1,000 published viral clones and from other ImmuneACCESS disease sequences. TCRdb took the public reads, trimmed them with fastp at Q25, ran MiXCR for clone calling and kept in-frame beta chains. Rows merge per CDR3 protein into single entries with the most common DNA and genes. The V and J calls come from TCRdb's annotation, not from the publication. The sample contains 300,000 or so distinct CDR3 sequences, around 90% of them found a single time. The ten top clones hold 0.065% of the sample.

Here is what the overall study found, with its caveats: The number of individuals in the TCR sequencing and HLA analysis was recognized as being relatively small.

The sequence came from a human donor with multiple sclerosis. The material sequenced was CD4+ T cells from PBMCs.

The nucleotide sequence reads TGTGCCAGCAGCGTCACAGGGGGGTCGGATACGCAGTATTTT. Its protein product is CASSVTGGSDTQYF. The sequence links TRBV7-3 to TRBJ2-3, with TRBD1 identical over 8 junction bases. CDR1 SGHTA and CDR2 FQGTGA were looked up in the germline V gene. The CDR3 holds 14 amino acids from the cysteine to the phenylalanine. Just CDR3 DNA is preserved here, 42 bases in frame from base 1. V is cut back by 5 bases and J by 6 bases, with 7 bases in the junction unmatched.